The clone carrying this T cell receptor (beta chain) was observed at least ten times. The data belong to a study of T-cell reconstitution after alpha-beta-depleted transplantation in children. The germline gives CDR1 MDHEN, CDR2 SYDVKM. Trimming took 5 bases from V and 0 from J; bases not matched to a gene: 9. CDR3 length: 18 amino acids. Using unique molecular identifiers, the investigators prepared the TCRbeta library. TCRdb independently ran MiXCR on the PCR reads; one entry per CDR3 protein. The sample shows fewer than 700,000 distinct CDR3 sequences, 10% to 15% of them seen only once. The rearrangement links TRBV28 to TRBJ2-2; 10 positions agree with TRBD2. This clonotype was sampled from a male patient between 5 and 17 years old who had a stem cell transplant for acute myeloid leukemia, so the T cells may come from the graft donor. Source: PBMCs, mostly from graft donor cells, taken 360 days after TCRalphabeta/CD19-depleted stem cell transplant. The CDR3 sequence is CASSPGGLADPNTGELFF. The CDR3 DNA is TGTGCCAGCAGTCCTGGCGGACTAGCGGACCCGAACACCGGGGAGCTGTTTTTT.